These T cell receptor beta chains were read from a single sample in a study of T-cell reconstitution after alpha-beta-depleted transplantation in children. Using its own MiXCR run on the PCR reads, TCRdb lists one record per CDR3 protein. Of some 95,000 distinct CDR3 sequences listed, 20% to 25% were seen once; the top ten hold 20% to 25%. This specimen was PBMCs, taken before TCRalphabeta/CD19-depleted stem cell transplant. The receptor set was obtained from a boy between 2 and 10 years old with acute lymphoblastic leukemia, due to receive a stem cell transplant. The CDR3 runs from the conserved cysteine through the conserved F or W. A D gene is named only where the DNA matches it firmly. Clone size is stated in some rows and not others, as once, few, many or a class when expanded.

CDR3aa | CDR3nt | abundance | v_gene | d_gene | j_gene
CASSFGTGVGNTIYF | TGTGCCAGCAGTTTCGGGACAGGGGTAGGAAACACCATATATTTT | few | TRBV12-3/TRBV12-4 | TRBD1 | TRBJ1-3
CASSLGTGFSYEQYF | TGTGCCAGCAGTTTAGGGACAGGGTTTTCCTACGAGCAGTACTTC | few | TRBV12-3/TRBV12-4 | TRBD1 | TRBJ2-7
CSARDVLGLAGEGGYNEQFF | TGCAGTGCTAGAGATGTTCTCGGACTAGCGGGAGAGGGAGGCTACAATGAGCAGTTCTTC | - | TRBV20-1 | TRBD2 | TRBJ2-1
CASSSRRGGNNEQFF | TGCGCCAGCAGTTCCCGACGGGGGGGGAACAATGAGCAGTTCTTC | few | TRBV4-1 | TRBD2 | TRBJ2-1
CASSRDILSYEQYF | TGTGCCAGCAGTCGGGACATCCTATCCTACGAGCAGTACTTC | few | TRBV6-1 | - | TRBJ2-7
CSARDMSSYEQYF | TGCAGTGCTAGAGACATGAGCTCCTACGAGCAGTACTTC | - | TRBV20-1 | - | TRBJ2-7
CASSEWEVAEGSSTDTQYF | TGTGCCAGCAGTGAATGGGAGGTAGCGGAGGGTTCTAGCACAGATACGCAGTATTTT | - | TRBV6-1 | - | TRBJ2-3
CASSSSGGGANEQFF | TGTGCCAGCAGCTCATCCGGAGGAGGGGCCAATGAGCAGTTCTTC | - | TRBV11-2 | - | TRBJ2-1
CASSLGARKEFF | TGTGCCAGCAGCTTGGGTGCGAGGAAGGAGTTCTTC | - | TRBV5-6 | - | TRBJ2-1
CASSYQPQTPTDTQYF | TGTGCCAGCAGTTACCAGCCGCAGACGCCCACAGATACGCAGTATTTT | - | TRBV6-5 | - | TRBJ2-3
CASSQVGVHNEQFF | TGTGCCAGCAGCCAAGTAGGCGTACACAATGAGCAGTTCTTC | - | TRBV4-2 | - | TRBJ2-1
CSVEGAEGHGDTQYF | TGCAGCGTTGAAGGAGCGGAGGGGCATGGAGATACGCAGTATTTT | few | TRBV29-1 | - | TRBJ2-3
CASSLGQNTGELFF | TGTGCCAGCAGCTTAGGGCAGAACACCGGGGAGCTGTTTTTT | many | TRBV7-2 | - | TRBJ2-2
CASSQWGGTSGREQFF | TGTGCCAGCAGCCAATGGGGGGGGACTAGCGGGAGGGAGCAGTTCTTC | - | TRBV7-2 | TRBD2 | TRBJ2-1
CASSLKWLAEMNEQFF | TGTGCCAGCAGTTTAAAGTGGCTAGCGGAGATGAATGAGCAGTTCTTC | - | TRBV12-3/TRBV12-4 | TRBD2 | TRBJ2-1
CASSLLGTRTLPIVYNEQFF | TGTGCCAGCAGCTTGTTGGGAACAAGGACTCTTCCTATCGTTTACAATGAGCAGTTCTTC | few | TRBV5-6 | - | TRBJ2-1